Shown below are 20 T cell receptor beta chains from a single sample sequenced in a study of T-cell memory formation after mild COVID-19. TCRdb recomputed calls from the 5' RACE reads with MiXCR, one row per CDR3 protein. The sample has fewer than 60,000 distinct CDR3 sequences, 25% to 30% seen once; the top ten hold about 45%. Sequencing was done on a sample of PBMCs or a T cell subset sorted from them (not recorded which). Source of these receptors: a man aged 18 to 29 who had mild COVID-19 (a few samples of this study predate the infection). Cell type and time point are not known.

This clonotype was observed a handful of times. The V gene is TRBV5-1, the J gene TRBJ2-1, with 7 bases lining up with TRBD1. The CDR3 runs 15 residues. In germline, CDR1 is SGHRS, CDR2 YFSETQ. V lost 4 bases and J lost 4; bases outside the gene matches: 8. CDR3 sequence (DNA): TGCGCCAGCAGCACTGACAGGGTAGAGTACAATGAGCAGTTCTTC. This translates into CASSTDRVEYNEQFF.

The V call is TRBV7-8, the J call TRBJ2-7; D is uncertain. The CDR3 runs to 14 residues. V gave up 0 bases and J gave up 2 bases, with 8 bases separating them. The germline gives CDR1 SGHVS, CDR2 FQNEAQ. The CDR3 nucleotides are TGTGCCAGCAGCTTAGCGGGTCACCCCTACGAGCAGTACTTC. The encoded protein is CASSLAGHPYEQYF.

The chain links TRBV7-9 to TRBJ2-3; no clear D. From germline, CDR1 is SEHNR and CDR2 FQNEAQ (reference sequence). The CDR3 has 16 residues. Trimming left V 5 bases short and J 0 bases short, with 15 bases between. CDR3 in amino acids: CASSTLDELSTDTQYF. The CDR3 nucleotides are TGTGCCAGCAGCACTCTAGACGAACTAAGCACAGATACGCAGTATTTT.

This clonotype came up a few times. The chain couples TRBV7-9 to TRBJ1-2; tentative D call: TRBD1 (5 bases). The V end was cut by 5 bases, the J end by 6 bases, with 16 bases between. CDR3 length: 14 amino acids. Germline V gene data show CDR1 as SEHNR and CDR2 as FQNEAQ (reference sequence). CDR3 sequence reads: CASSRTGGGNGYTF. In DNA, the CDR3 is TGTGCCAGCAGCAGAACCGGCGGGGGGAATGGCTACACCTTC.

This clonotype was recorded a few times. The CDR3 sequence: CASSPWPTGELFF. CDR3 nucleotides: TGTGCCAGCAGCCCGTGGCCCACCGGGGAGCTGTTTTTT. The V call is TRBV6-6, the J call TRBJ2-2; no firm D call. This CDR3 region has 13 residues. V lost 6 bases, J lost 4 bases, and 9 bases lay in between. Germline V gene sequence: CDR1 MNHNY, CDR2 SVGAGI (reference sequence).

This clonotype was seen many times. In DNA form, the CDR3 reads TGCGCCAGCAGTTCCGCCACAGGGTGGCAAGAGACCCAGTACTTC. Protein product: CASSSATGWQETQYF. The V gene is TRBV4-1, the J gene TRBJ2-5; weak D call: TRBD1 (6 bases). Germline lookup yields CDR1 MGHRA and CDR2 YSYEKL. V was pared by 6 bases and J by 2 bases, with 16 bases between. The CDR3 spans 15 residues.

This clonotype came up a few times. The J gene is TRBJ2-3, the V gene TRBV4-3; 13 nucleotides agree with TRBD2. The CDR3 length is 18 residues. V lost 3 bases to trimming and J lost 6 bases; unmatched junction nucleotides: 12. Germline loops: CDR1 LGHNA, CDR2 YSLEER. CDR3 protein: CASSHLGLAGAPRDTQYF. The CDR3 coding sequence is TGCGCCAGCAGCCACCTCGGACTAGCGGGGGCCCCCAGGGATACGCAGTATTTT.

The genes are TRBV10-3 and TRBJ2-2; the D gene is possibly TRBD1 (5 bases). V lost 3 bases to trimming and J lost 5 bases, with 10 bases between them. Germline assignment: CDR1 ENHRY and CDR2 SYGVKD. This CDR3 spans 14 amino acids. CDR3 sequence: CAISDPRATGELFF. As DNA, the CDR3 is TGTGCCATCAGTGACCCCAGGGCAACCGGGGAGCTGTTTTTT.

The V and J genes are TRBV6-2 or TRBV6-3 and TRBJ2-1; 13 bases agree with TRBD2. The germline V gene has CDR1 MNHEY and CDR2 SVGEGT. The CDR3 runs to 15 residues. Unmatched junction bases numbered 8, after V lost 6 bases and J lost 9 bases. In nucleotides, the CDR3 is TGTGCCAGCAGAATACTAGCGGGGGGGCCTAGTGAGCAGTTCTTC. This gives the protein CASRILAGGPSEQFF.

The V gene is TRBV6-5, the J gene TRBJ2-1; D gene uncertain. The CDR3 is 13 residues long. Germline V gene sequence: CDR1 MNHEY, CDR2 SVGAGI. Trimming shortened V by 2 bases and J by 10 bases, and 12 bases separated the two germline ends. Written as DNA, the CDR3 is TGTGCCAGCAGTTACGGCGGACGAAGCGAGCAGTTCTTC. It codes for CASSYGGRSEQFF.

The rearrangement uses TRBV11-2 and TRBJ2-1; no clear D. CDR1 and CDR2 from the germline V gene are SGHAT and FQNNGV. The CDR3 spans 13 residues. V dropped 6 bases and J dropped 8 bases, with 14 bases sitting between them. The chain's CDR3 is CASSSLSRHEQFF. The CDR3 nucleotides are TGTGCCAGCAGTTCCCTTTCCCGCCATGAGCAGTTCTTC.

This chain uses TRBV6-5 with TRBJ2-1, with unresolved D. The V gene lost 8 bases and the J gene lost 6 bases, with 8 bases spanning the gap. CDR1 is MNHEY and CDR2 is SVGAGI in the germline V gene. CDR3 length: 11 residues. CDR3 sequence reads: CASEQSNEQFF. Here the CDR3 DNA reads TGTGCCAGCGAGCAGAGCAATGAGCAGTTCTTC.

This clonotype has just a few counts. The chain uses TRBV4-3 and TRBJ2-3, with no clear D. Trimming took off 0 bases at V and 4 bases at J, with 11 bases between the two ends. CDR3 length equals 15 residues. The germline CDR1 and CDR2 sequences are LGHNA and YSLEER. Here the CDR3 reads CASSQDPGSSDTQYF. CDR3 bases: TGCGCCAGCAGCCAAGATCCAGGATCGTCAGATACGCAGTATTTT.

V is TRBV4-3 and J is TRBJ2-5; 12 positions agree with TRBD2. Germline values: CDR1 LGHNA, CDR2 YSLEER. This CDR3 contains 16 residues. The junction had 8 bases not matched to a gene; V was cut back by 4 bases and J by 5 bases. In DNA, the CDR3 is TGCGCCAGCAGCCCCTCTAGCGGGGGGGCCTGGGAGACCCAGTACTTC. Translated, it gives CASSPSSGGAWETQYF.

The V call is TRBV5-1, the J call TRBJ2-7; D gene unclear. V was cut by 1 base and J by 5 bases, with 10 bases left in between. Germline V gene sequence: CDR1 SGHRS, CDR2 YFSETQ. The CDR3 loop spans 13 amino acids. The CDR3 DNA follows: TGCGCCAGCAGCTTGTCCGGCCGGGACGAGCAGTACTTC. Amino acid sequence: CASSLSGRDEQYF.

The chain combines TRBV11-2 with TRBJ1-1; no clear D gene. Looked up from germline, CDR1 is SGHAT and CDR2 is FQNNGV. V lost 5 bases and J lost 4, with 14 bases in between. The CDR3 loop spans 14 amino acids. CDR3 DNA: TGTGCCAGCAGCGCAGAAACCGGCGCCACTGAAGCTTTCTTT. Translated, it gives CASSAETGATEAFF.

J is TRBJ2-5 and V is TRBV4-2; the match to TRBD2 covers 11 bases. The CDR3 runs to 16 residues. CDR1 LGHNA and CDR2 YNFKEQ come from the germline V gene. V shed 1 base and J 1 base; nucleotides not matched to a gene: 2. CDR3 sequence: CASSQVGTSGQETQYF. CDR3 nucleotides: TGTGCCAGCAGCCAAGTTGGGACTAGCGGCCAAGAGACCCAGTACTTC.

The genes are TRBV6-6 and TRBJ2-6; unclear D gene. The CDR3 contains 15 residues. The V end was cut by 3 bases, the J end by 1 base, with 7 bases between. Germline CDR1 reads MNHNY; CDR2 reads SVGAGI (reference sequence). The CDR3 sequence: CASSYDPSGANVLTF. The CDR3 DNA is TGTGCCAGCAGTTATGACCCTTCTGGGGCCAACGTCCTGACTTTC.

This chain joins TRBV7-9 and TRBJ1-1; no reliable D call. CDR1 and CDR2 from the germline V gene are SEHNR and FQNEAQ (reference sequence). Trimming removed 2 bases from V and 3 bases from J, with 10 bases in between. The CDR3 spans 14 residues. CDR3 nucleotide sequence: TGTGCCAGCAGCTTATGGTTAGAAGACACTGAAGCTTTCTTT. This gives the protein CASSLWLEDTEAFF.

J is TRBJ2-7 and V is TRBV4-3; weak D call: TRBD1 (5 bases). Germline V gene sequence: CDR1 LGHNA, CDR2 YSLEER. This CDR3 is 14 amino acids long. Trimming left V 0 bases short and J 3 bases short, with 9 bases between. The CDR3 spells CASSQDSDSYEQYF. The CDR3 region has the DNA TGCGCCAGCAGCCAAGATAGTGACAGCTACGAGCAGTACTTC.